Listed below are T cell receptor beta chains from one sample, sequenced in a study of T cell responses to AZD1222 COVID-19 vaccine. Repertoires were generated with immunoSEQ multiplex PCR, while TCRdb's copy carries only in-frame clones and drops some. Here the sample spans fewer than 200,000 clones, 90% to 95% being singletons. Sample: peripheral blood, taken on day 0 of AZD1222 vaccination. All receptors come from an adult in good health. Both conserved end residues are part of each CDR3. A D gene is named only where the DNA matches it firmly. Clone size, where shown, is once, few, many, or a class for clones that have expanded.

len,abundance,v_gene,j_gene,d_gene,CDR3nt,CDR3aa
13,-,TRBV5-1,TRBJ2-2,-,TGCGCCAGCAGCTTGGAGGCGGCCGGGGAGCTGTTTTTT,CASSLEAAGELFF
12,-,TRBV19,TRBJ1-1,-,TGTGCCAGCAACCTGGGGAACACTGAAGCTTTCTTT,CASNLGNTEAFF
13,-,TRBV5-6,TRBJ2-7,-,TGTGCCAGCAGCTTGGTCTGGGGAGGCGAGCAGTACTTC,CASSLVWGGEQYF
12,-,TRBV2,TRBJ1-4,-,TGTGCCAGCAGTGAACTCATCGAAAAACTGTTTTTT,CASSELIEKLFF
16,-,TRBV5-8,TRBJ1-2,-,TGTGCCAGCAGCCCTCTACATAGGGTCTTTAGGCATGGCTACACCTTC,CASSPLHRVFRHGYTF
14,-,TRBV6-5,TRBJ2-7,-,TGTGCCAGCAGTTTGAACCAGCCGGCCTACGAGCAGTACTTC,CASSLNQPAYEQYF
15,-,TRBV30,TRBJ1-2,-,TGTGCCTGGATGGAGCCAGTGACATTTAACTATGGCTACACCTTC,CAWMEPVTFNYGYTF
11,-,TRBV12-3/TRBV12-4,TRBJ2-1,-,TGTGCCAGCAGTCCCCTAAATGAGCAGTTCTTC,CASSPLNEQFF
14,-,TRBV7-8,TRBJ2-7,-,TGTGCCAGCAGCTTATCCGGGGGACCCTACGAGCAGTACTTC,CASSLSGGPYEQYF
14,-,TRBV11-1,TRBJ2-2,TRBD2,TGTGCCAGCAGCGGACTAGCGGGAGTCCGGGAGCTGTTTTTT,CASSGLAGVRELFF
16,-,TRBV14,TRBJ1-3,TRBD1,TGTGCCAGCAGCCCGGGACAGGGGGCTGCTGGAAACACCATATATTTT,CASSPGQGAAGNTIYF
15,-,TRBV21-1,TRBJ1-2,-,TGTGCCAGCAGCAAAGTCTGTAGCAGTGAGAAAGGCTACACCTTC,CASSKVCSSEKGYTF
15,once,TRBV2,TRBJ1-2,-,TGTGCCAGCAGTGAAGCGACAGGCGGAATCTATGGCTACACCTTC,CASSEATGGIYGYTF
12,-,TRBV2,TRBJ1-1,-,TGTGCCAGCCGGGGGGACCACACTGAAGCTTTCTTT,CASRGDHTEAFF
13,-,TRBV6-4,TRBJ2-3,-,TGTGCCAGCAGTGCAGGGGAAACAGATACGCAGTATTTT,CASSAGETDTQYF
14,-,TRBV10-2,TRBJ1-6,-,TGCGCCAGCAACCAAGTCGGGGCTAGTTCACCCCTCCACTTT,CASNQVGASSPLHF
13,-,TRBV4-3,TRBJ1-1,-,TGCGCCAGCAGCCAAGTGTGGGGGACTGAAGCTTTCTTT,CASSQVWGTEAFF
13,-,TRBV9,TRBJ1-3,-,TGTGCCAGCAACCAGGACTCTGGAAACACCATATATTTT,CASNQDSGNTIYF
15,-,TRBV9,TRBJ2-7,-,TGTGCCAGCAGCGTAGACACAGGGCTGGTCAACGAGCAGTACTTC,CASSVDTGLVNEQYF
13,-,TRBV28,TRBJ1-1,-,TGTGCCAGCACTCACCGAAGGCTGGAAGGAGCTTTCTTT,CASTHRRLEGAFF
15,-,TRBV4-3,TRBJ2-1,-,TGCGCCAGCAGCCAAGAAGTGTCTGGGCCCAATGAGCAGTTCTTC,CASSQEVSGPNEQFF
12,-,TRBV19,TRBJ1-1,TRBD1,TGTGCCACAAAAGGGGGCGCGCGTGAAGCTTTCTTT,CATKGGAREAFF
17,-,TRBV9,TRBJ1-6,-,TGTGCCAGCAGCGTAGAGGCCCGCCCGATTTATAATTCACCCCTCCACTTT,CASSVEARPIYNSPLHF